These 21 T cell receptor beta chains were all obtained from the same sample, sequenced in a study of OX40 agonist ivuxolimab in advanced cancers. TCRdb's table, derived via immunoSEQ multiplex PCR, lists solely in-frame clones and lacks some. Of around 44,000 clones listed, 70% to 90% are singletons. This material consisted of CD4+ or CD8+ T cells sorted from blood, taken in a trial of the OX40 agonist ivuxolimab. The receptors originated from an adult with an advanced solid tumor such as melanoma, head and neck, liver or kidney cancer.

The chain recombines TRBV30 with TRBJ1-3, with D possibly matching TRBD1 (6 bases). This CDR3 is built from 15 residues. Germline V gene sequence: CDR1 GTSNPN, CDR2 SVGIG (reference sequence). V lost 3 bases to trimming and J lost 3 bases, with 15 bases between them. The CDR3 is CAWSETGFGGNTIYF. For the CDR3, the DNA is TGTGCCTGGAGCGAAACAGGGTTTGGTGGAAACACCATATATTTT.

This CDR3 is CASSPSLAGSTGELFF. CDR3 nucleotides: TGCGCCAGCAGCCCCTCCTTGGCGGGCAGCACCGGGGAGCTGTTTTTT. The genes are TRBV4-3 and TRBJ2-2; a weak D match, TRBD2 (5 bases). The germline CDR1 and CDR2 sequences are LGHNA and YSLEER. V dropped 4 bases and J dropped 4 bases, with 16 bases sitting between them. The CDR3 loop spans 16 amino acids.

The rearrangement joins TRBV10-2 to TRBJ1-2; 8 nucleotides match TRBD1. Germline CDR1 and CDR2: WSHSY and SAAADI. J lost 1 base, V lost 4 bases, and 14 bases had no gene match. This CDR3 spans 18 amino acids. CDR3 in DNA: TGCGCCAGCAGTGTACAGAGGGCAGGGGGCCTATTTAACTATGGCTACACCTTC. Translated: CASSVQRAGGLFNYGYTF.

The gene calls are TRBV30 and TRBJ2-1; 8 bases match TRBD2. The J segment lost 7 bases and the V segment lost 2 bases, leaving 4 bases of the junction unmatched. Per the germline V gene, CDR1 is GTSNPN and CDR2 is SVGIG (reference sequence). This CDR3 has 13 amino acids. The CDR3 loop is CAWSLGLGNEQFF. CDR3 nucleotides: TGTGCCTGGAGTCTGGGACTAGGTAATGAGCAGTTCTTC.

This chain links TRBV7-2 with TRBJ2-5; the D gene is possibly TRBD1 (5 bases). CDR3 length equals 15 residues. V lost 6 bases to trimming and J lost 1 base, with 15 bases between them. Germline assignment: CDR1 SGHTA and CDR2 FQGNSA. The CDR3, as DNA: TGTGCCAGCAGAGGGGTGGGCAGGCTCCAAGAGACCCAGTACTTC. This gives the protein CASRGVGRLQETQYF.

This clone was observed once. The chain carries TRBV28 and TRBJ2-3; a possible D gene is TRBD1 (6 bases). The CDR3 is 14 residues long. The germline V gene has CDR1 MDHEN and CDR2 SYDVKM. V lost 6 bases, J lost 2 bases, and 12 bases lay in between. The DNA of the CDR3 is TGTGCCAGCAGACCCCAGGGGATCACAGATACGCAGTATTTT. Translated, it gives CASRPQGITDTQYF.

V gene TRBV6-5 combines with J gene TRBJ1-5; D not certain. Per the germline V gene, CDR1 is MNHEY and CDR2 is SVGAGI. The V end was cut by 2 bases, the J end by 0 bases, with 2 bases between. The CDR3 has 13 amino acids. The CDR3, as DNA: TGTGCCAGCAGTTACGATAGCAATCAGCCCCAGCATTTT. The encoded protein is CASSYDSNQPQHF.

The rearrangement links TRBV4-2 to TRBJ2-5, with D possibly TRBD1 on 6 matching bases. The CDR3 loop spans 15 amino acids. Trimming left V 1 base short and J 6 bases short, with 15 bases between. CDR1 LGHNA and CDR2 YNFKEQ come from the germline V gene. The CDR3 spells CASSQVAGDRKTQYF. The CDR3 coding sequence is TGTGCCAGCAGCCAAGTCGCAGGGGATCGAAAGACCCAGTACTTC.

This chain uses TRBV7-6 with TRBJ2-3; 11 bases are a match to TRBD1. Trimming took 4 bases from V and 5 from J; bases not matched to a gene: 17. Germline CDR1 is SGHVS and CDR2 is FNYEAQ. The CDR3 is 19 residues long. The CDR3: CASSSSPGQGGFGKDTQYF. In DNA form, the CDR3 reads TGTGCCAGCAGCTCGAGCCCGGGACAGGGGGGTTTTGGGAAAGATACGCAGTATTTT.

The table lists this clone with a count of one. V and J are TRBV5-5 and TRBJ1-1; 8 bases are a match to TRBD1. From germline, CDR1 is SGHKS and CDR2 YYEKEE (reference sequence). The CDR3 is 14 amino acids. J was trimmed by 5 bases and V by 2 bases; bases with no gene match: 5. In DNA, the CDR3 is TGTGCCAGCAGCTTTCAGGGGGCAGGAACTGAAGCTTTCTTT. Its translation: CASSFQGAGTEAFF.

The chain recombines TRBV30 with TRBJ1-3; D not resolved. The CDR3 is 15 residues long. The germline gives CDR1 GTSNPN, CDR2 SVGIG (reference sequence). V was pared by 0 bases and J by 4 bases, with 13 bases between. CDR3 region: CAWSVKRLGGNTIYF. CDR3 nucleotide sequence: TGTGCCTGGAGTGTGAAAAGGCTAGGAGGAAACACCATATATTTT.

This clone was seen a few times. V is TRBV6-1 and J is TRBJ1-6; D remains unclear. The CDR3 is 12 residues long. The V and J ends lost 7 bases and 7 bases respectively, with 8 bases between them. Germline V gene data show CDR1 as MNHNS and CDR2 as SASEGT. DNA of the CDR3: TGTGCCAGCACTGCCGGAAATTCACCCCTCCACTTT. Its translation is CASTAGNSPLHF.

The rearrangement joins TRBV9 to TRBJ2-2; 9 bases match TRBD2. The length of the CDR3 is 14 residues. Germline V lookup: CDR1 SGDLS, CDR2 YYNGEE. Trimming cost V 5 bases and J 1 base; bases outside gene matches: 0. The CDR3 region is CASSSGGNTGELFF. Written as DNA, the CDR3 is TGTGCCAGCAGTAGCGGGGGGAACACCGGGGAGCTGTTTTTT.

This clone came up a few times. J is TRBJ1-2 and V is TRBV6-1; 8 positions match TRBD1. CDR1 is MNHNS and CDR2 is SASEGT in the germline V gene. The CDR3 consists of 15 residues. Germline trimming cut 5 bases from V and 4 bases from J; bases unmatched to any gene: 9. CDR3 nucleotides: TGTGCCAGCAGTCTCCAACCGGGACAGGTCTATGGCTACACCTTC. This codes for CASSLQPGQVYGYTF.

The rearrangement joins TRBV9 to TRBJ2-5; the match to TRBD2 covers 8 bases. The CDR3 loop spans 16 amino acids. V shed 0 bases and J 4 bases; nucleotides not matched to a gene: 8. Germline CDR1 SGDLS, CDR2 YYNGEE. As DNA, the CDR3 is TGTGCCAGCAGCGTAGGGGCGGGGGGCTTAGGAGAGACCCAGTACTTC. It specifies CASSVGAGGLGETQYF.

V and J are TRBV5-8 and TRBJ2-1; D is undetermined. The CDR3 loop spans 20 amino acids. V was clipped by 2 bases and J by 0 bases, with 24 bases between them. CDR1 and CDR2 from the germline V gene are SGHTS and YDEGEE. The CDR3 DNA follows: TGTGCCAGCAGCTTCGTCTCCTTGGGCCTACGCACGGACTCCTACAATGAGCAGTTCTTC. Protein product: CASSFVSLGLRTDSYNEQFF.

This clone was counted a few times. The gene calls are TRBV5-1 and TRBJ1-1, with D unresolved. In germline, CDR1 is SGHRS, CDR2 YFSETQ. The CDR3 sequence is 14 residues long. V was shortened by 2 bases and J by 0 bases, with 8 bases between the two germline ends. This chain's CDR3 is CASSFGSLNTEAFF. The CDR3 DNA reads TGCGCCAGCAGCTTCGGCTCGCTGAACACTGAAGCTTTCTTT.

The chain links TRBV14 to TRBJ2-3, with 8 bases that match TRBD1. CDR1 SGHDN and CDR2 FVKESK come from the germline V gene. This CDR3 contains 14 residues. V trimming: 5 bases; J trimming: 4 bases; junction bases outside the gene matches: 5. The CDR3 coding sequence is TGTGCCAGCAGCATCTCGACAGGGGCAGATACGCAGTATTTT. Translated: CASSISTGADTQYF.

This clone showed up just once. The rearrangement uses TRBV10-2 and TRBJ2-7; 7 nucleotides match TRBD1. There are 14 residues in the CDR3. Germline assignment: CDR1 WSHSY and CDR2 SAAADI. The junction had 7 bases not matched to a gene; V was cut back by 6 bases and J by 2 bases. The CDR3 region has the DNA TGCGCCAGCAGCACACAGGGGTTCACCTACGAGCAGTACTTC. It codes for CASSTQGFTYEQYF.

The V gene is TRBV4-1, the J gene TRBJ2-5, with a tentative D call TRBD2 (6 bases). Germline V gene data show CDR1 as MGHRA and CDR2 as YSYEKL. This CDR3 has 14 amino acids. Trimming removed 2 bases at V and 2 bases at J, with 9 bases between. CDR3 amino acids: CASSQSGVQETQYF. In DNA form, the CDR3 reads TGCGCCAGCAGCCAATCGGGAGTACAAGAGACCCAGTACTTC.

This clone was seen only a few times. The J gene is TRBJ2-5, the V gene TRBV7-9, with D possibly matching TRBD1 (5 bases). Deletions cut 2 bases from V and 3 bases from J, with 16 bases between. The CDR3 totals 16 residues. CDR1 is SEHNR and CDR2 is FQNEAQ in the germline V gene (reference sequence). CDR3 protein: CASSLNRWGSEETQYF. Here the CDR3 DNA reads TGTGCCAGCAGCTTAAACAGGTGGGGTTCCGAAGAGACCCAGTACTTC. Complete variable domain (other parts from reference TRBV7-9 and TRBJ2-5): DTGVSQNPRHKITKRGQNVTFRCDPISEHNRLYWYRQTLGQGPEFLTYFQNEAQLEKSRLLSDRFSAERPKGSFSTLEIQRTEQGDSAMYLCASSLNRWGSEETQYFGPGTRLLVL.